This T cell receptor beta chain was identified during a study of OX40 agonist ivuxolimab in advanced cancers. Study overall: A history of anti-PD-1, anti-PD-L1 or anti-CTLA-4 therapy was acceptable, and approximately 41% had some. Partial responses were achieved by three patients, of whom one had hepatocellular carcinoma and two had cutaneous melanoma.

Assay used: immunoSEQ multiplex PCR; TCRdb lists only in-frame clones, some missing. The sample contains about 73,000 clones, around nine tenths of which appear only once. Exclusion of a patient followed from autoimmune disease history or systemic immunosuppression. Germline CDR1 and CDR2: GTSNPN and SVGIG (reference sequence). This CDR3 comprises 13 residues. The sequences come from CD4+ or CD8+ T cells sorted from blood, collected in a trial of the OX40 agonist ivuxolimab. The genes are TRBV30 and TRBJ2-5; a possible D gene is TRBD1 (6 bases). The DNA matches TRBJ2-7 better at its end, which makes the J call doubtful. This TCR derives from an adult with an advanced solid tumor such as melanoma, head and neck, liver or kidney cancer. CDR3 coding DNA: TGTGCCTGGAGCTTACAGGGTTTTGCCGAGCAGTACTTC. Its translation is CAWSLQGFAEQYF.